The 14 T cell receptor beta chains presented below share a single source sample, sequenced in a study of cytomegalovirus exposure and HLA in healthy donors. It was with 60 Vbeta and 13 Jbeta primers that the PCR ran. Sequencing used immunoSEQ multiplex PCR; TCRdb keeps in-frame clones, though not all of them. Of hundreds of thousands of clones listed, 77% are singletons. Sequencing used PBMCs. Source of these receptors: a woman aged 60-75 years in good health and CMV-seropositive.

V and J are TRBV4-3 and TRBJ2-7; D is unresolved. This CDR3 has 16 residues. The V gene lost 5 bases and the J gene lost 0 bases, with 17 bases spanning the gap. Germline V lookup: CDR1 LGHNA, CDR2 YSLEER. CDR3 loop: CASSEKPGLSSYEQYF. The CDR3 DNA reads as TGCGCCAGCAGCGAAAAACCGGGTCTGAGCTCCTACGAGCAGTACTTC.

In regard to this clone: Other DNA sequences of this sample code for an identical CDR3. The CDR3 DNA sequence: TGTGCCAGCTCACCTACTAGCGGGGGAGCCTACAATGAGCAGTTCTTC. This codes for CASSPTSGGAYNEQFF. The chain couples TRBV18 to TRBJ2-1, with 11 bases that match TRBD2. Germline CDR1 reads KGHSH; CDR2 reads LQKENI. CDR3 length equals 16 residues. J was trimmed by 2 bases and V by 3 bases; bases with no gene match: 3. Supplemented by reference TRBV18 and TRBJ2-1, the full variable domain reads NAGVMQNPRHLVRRRGQEARLRCSPMKGHSHVYWYRQLPEEGLKFMVYLQKENIIDESGMPKERFSAEFPKEGPSILRIQQVVRGDSAAYFCASSPTSGGAYNEQFFGPGTRLTVL.

The chain joins TRBV10-3 to TRBJ2-7, with 13 bases that match TRBD2. The germline V gene encodes CDR1 ENHRY and CDR2 SYGVKD. Trimming took 5 bases from V and 7 from J; bases not matched to a gene: 8. The CDR3 totals 15 residues. The CDR3 DNA reads as TGTGCCATCAGTCCAAGGACTAGCGGGAGTTTGGAGCAGTACTTC. Its translation: CAISPRTSGSLEQYF.

This chain uses TRBV7-8 with TRBJ2-7; TRBD1 agrees at 10 bases. Looked up from germline, CDR1 is SGHVS and CDR2 is FQNEAQ. The junction had 8 bases not matched to a gene; V was cut back by 5 bases and J by 4 bases. This CDR3 has 15 amino acids. The CDR3 region is CASSQVTGGLYEQYF. Written as DNA, the CDR3 is TGTGCCAGCAGCCAAGTGACAGGGGGCTTGTACGAGCAGTACTTC.

The chain employs TRBV2 and TRBJ1-2; TRBD1 aligns across 9 bases. V was pared by 4 bases and J by 6 bases, with 3 bases of the junction left unmatched. CDR1 is SNHLY, CDR2 FYNNEI, per germline. The CDR3 is 13 residues long. DNA of the CDR3: TGTGCCAGCAGTGGGGACAGGGTGAATGGCTACACCTTC. Its protein is CASSGDRVNGYTF.

The chain combines TRBV6-1 with TRBJ2-2, with TRBD1 identical over 9 bases. V gave up 5 bases and J gave up 5 bases; unmatched junction bases: 6. The germline CDR1 and CDR2 sequences are MNHNS and SASEGT. CDR3 length equals 15 residues. The DNA for the CDR3 is TGTGCCAGCAGTTGGGGGACAGGGACAACCGGGGAGCTGTTTTTT. It specifies CASSWGTGTTGELFF.

The chain has TRBV7-9 and TRBJ1-6, with no clear D. Trimming removed 4 bases at V and 9 bases at J, with 10 bases between. CDR1 is SEHNR, CDR2 FQNEAQ, per germline (reference sequence). The CDR3 contains 13 residues. The DNA for the CDR3 is TGTGCCAGCAGCTCCCTGGAGGGTTCACCCCTCCACTTT. Translation gives CASSSLEGSPLHF.

This clone was counted a few times. This chain uses TRBV7-9 with TRBJ1-1; D gene unclear. Germline CDR1 and CDR2: SEHNR and FQNEAQ (reference sequence). The length of the CDR3 is 13 residues. The V gene lost 3 bases and the J gene lost 1 base, with 6 bases spanning the gap. CDR3 protein: CASSFVANTEAFF. The CDR3, as DNA: TGTGCCAGCAGCTTCGTAGCGAACACTGAAGCTTTCTTT.

The CDR3 loop reads CASSGTGGDEQYF. CDR3 sequence (DNA): TGTGCCAGTAGCGGGACAGGGGGCGACGAGCAGTACTTC. V and J are TRBV19 and TRBJ2-7; 12 bases map to TRBD1. The germline V gene has CDR1 LNHDA and CDR2 SQIVND (reference sequence). This CDR3 region has 13 residues. V was clipped by 6 bases and J by 5 bases; unmatched bases: 2.

This clone appeared a single time. This chain joins TRBV27 and TRBJ2-1; D call uncertain. Germline V gene sequence: CDR1 MNHEY, CDR2 SMNVEV (reference sequence). The CDR3 totals 15 residues. V shed 3 bases and J shed 8 bases, with 17 bases lying between them. The CDR3 region has the DNA TGTGCCAGCAGTTTTTTTCAGACTGTAACCCATGAGCAGTTCTTC. It translates to CASSFFQTVTHEQFF.

The V call is TRBV7-8, the J call TRBJ1-4; 12 bases agree with TRBD1. Trimming at V came to 2 bases and at J to 7 bases, leaving 5 bases not matched to a gene. This CDR3 contains 16 residues. In germline, CDR1 is SGHVS, CDR2 FQNEAQ. CDR3 sequence (DNA): TGTGCCAGCAGCTTAAGGGACAGGGGGCTTGTTGAAAAACTGTTTTTT. This translates into CASSLRDRGLVEKLFF.

The V and J genes are TRBV7-9 and TRBJ2-1; TRBD1 matches at 8 bases. The ends lost 5 bases at V and 6 bases at J; junction bases unmatched: 15. In germline, CDR1 is SEHNR, CDR2 FQNEAQ (reference sequence). The CDR3 has 17 residues. DNA of the CDR3: TGTGCCAGCAGCGAAAGACAGGGGCCCAAGAGAGGCAATGAGCAGTTCTTC. Protein: CASSERQGPKRGNEQFF.

This sequence joins TRBV29-1 and TRBJ1-6, with TRBD1 as a possible D gene (6 bases). The CDR3 covers 14 residues. CDR1 and CDR2 from the germline V gene are SQVTM and ANQGSEA. The germline V and J ends were trimmed by 6 bases and 9 bases, with 18 bases remaining between them. This chain's CDR3 is CSVRAGASGSPLHF. The CDR3 coding sequence is TGCAGCGTCCGAGCGGGGGCTAGCGGTTCACCCCTCCACTTT.

The chain combines TRBV7-2 with TRBJ1-5; D might be TRBD1 (5 bases). The CDR3 runs to 16 residues. The V and J ends lost 4 bases and 4 bases respectively, with 17 bases between them. Per germline, CDR1 SGHTA and CDR2 FQGNSA. Written as DNA, the CDR3 is TGTGCCAGCAGCTCAGGGCGGTCAGGTCCTAATCAGCCCCAGCATTTT. Translating it yields CASSSGRSGPNQPQHF.